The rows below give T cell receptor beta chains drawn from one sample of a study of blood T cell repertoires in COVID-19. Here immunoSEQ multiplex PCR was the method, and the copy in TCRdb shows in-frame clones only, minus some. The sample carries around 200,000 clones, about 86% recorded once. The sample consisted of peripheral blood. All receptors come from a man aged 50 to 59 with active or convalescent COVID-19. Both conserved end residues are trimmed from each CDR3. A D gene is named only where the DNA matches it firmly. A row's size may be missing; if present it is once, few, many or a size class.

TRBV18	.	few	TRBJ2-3	ASSPDWSDTQY
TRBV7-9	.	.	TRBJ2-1	ASSLVGGANEQF
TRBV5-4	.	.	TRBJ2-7	ASSMDSRSSYEQY
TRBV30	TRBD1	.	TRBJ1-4	AWGQGTANEKLF
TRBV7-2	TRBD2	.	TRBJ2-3	ASSPGGVSDTQY
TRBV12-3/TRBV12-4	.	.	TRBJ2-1	ASSLNGYNEQF
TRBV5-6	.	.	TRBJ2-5	ASSPLGEDIHRETQY
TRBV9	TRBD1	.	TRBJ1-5	ASSANRGGQPQH
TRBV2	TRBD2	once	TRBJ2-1	ASRLRLAPHNEQF
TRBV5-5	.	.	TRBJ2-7	ASSPGLTSSYEQY
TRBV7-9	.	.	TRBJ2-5	ASSLAGGRETQY
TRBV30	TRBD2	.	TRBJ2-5	AWSVGLAGGKQETQY
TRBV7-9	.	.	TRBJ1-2	ASSLSTGRLGGYT
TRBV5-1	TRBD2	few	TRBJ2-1	ASKPLAGLHNEQF
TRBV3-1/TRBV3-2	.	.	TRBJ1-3	ASSQNTGSGNTIY
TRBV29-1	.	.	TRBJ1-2	SVDSVYGYT
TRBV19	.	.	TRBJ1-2	ASTMGTHNYGYT
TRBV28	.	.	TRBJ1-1	ASSAALGRVNTEAF
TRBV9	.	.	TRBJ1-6	ASSVAKDISSYNSPLH
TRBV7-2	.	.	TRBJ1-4	ASSLGSRGEKLF
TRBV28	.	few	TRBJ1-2	ASSFARTVRNYGYT
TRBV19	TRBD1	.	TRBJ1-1	ASSPQGERTEAF
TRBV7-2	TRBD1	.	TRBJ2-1	ASSFQTGGYNEQF
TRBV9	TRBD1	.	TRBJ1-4	ASSVEQGGEKLF
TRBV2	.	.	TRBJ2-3	ASSKRGGGGGTDTQY
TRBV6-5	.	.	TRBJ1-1	ASVPGGNTEAF
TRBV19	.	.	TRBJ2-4	ASSQGNKNIQY
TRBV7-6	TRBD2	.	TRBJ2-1	ASSLNLAGRNEQF
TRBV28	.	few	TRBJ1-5	ASSSLRNQPQH
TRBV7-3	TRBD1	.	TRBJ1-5	ASSLGTGPHQPQH
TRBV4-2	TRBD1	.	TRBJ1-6	ASSQQETGVNSPLH
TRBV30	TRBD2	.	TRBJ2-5	AWSVSGGAEETQY
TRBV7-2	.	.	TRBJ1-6	ASSIIPENSPLH
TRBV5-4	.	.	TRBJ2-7	ASSYPGMYEQY
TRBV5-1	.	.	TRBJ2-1	ASSPQGRNSYNEQF
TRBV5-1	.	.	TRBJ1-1	ASSLPGRANTEAF
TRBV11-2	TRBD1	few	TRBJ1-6	ATGQGTGSYNSPLH
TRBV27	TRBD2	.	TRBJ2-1	ASSNSGGYNEQF
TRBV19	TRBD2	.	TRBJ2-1	ASSIAASGGYNEQF
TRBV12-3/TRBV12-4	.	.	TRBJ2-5	ASSLGATRTQY
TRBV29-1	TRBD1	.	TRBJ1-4	SVEDRDRAFGKLF
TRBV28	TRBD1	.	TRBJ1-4	ASSPFDRGGEKLF